The rows below give T cell receptor beta chains drawn from one sample of a study of T-cell reconstitution after alpha-beta-depleted transplantation in children. Using its own MiXCR run on the PCR reads, TCRdb lists one record per CDR3 protein. This sample has nearly 200,000 distinct CDR3 sequences, with about 6% found just once. The sample was PBMCs, taken before TCRalphabeta/CD19-depleted stem cell transplant. These receptors were obtained from a girl less than two years old with combined immunodeficiency, due to receive a stem cell transplant. CDR3s include the opening cysteine and the closing phenylalanine or tryptophan. The D gene is left open where the match is weak. Part of the rows lack a size; the others show once, few, many or a class for expanded clones.

j_call clone_size d_call v_call cdr3_nt cdr3_aa
TRBJ2-7 many - TRBV12-3/TRBV12-4 TGTGCCAGCAGTCCTGGACATACCTACGAGCAGTACTTC CASSPGHTYEQYF
TRBJ2-7 many - TRBV28 TGTGCCAGCAGTTTACCGAACGAGCAGTACTTC CASSLPNEQYF
TRBJ2-7 many - TRBV5-1 TGCGCCAGCAGCCTGGGTTTTCACTACGAGCAGTACTTC CASSLGFHYEQYF
TRBJ2-7 many - TRBV3-1 TGTGCCAGCAGCCAAGAATCCGGGAAGCCCTACGAGCAGTACTTC CASSQESGKPYEQYF
TRBJ2-5 many TRBD2 TRBV3-1 TGTGCCAGCAGACCACTAGCGGGGTCCACGACCCAGTACTTC CASRPLAGSTTQYF
TRBJ2-1 many - TRBV28 TGTGCCAGCAGCCCCCGGATTCAATACAATGAGCAGTTCTTC CASSPRIQYNEQFF
TRBJ2-7 many TRBD2 TRBV12-3/TRBV12-4 TGTGCCAGCAGTTTGTGGGGGACTAGTATTTATTACGAGCAGTACTTC CASSLWGTSIYYEQYF
TRBJ2-7 many TRBD1 TRBV29-1 TGCAGCGTTGAAGAAGGGACAGGGGGCTACGAGCAGTACTTC CSVEEGTGGYEQYF
TRBJ2-2 many - TRBV29-1 TGCAGCGCCGGCAGGAACACCGGGGAGCTGTTTTTT CSAGRNTGELFF
TRBJ1-5 - - TRBV12-3/TRBV12-4 TGTGCCAGCAGACACGGGACGGTGAATCAGCCCCAGCATTTT CASRHGTVNQPQHF
TRBJ2-3 many TRBD1 TRBV5-1 TGCGCCAGCAGCTTGGACAGGGGGAGCACAGATACGCAGTATTTT CASSLDRGSTDTQYF
TRBJ2-7 few - TRBV11-2 TGTGCCAGCAGCCCCCTGAGGGCGATGATCGGGCGGTTTAGGTACGAGCAGTACTTC CASSPLRAMIGRFRYEQYF
TRBJ1-5 - - TRBV7-3 TGTGCCAGCCCAACGGGGGCCTGGTGGGTCCATCAGCCCCAGCATTTT CASPTGAWWVHQPQHF
TRBJ2-3 many TRBD2 TRBV7-6 TGTGCCAGCAGCTTTTCACTAGCGGCAGATACGCAGTATTTT CASSFSLAADTQYF
TRBJ2-7 many - TRBV12-3/TRBV12-4 TGTGCCAGCAGTTCCCAGCCCCATGGGTCCTACGAGCAGTACTTC CASSSQPHGSYEQYF
TRBJ1-2 many TRBD1 TRBV12-3/TRBV12-4 TGTGCCAGCAGTTTCGCAGGGGGCTATGGCTACACCTTC CASSFAGGYGYTF
TRBJ2-1 many - TRBV6-2/TRBV6-3 TGTGCCAGCAGTGGGGACTTCTCCTACAATGAGCAGTTCTTC CASSGDFSYNEQFF
TRBJ1-5 many - TRBV6-4 TGTGCCAGCTGTCGCTGGGACCTCTCAAATCAGCCCCAGCATTTT CASCRWDLSNQPQHF
TRBJ1-1 many - TRBV5-1 TGCGCCAGCAGCTTGACGAACACTGAAGCTTTCTTT CASSLTNTEAFF
TRBJ2-1 many - TRBV12-3/TRBV12-4 TGTGCCAGCAGGACTGAGTTTAGAGGCTACAATGAGCAGTTCTTC CASRTEFRGYNEQFF
TRBJ1-6 - - TRBV7-2 TGTGCCAGCAGCTTAGAGGAAAGCTCCTATAATTCACCCCTCCACTTT CASSLEESSYNSPLHF
TRBJ1-1 many - TRBV29-1 TGCAGCGTGGACCTTACAGGAGGGGAAGAAGCTTTCTTT CSVDLTGGEEAFF